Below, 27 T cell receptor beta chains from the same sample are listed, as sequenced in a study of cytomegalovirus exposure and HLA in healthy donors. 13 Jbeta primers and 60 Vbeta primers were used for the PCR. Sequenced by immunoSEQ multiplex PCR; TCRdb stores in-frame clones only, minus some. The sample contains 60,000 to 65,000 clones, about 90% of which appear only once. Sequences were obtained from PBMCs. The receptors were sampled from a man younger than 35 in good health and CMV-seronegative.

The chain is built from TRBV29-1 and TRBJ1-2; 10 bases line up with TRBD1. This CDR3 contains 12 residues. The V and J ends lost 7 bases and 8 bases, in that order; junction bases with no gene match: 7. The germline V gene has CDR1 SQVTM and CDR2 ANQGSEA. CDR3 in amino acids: CSAGTGVYGYTF. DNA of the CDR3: TGCAGCGCCGGGACAGGGGTTTACGGCTACACCTTC.

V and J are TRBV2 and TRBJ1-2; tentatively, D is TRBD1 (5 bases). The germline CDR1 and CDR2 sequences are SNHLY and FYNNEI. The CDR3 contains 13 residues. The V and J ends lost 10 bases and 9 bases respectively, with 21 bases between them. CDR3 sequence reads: CATSAGGGFRYTF. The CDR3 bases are TGTGCCACTTCAGCGGGGGGGGGTTTCCGCTACACCTTC.

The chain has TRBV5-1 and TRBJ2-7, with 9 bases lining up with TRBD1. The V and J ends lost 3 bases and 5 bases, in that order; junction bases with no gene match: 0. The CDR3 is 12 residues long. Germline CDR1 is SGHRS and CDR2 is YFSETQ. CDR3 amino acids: CASSWDRDEQYF. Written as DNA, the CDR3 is TGCGCCAGCAGCTGGGACAGGGACGAGCAGTACTTC.

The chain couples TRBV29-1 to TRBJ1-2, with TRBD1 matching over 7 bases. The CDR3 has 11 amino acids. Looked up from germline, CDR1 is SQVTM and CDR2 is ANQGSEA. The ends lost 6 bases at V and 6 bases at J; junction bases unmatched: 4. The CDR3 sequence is CSVRQGDGYTF. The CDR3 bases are TGCAGCGTAAGACAGGGAGATGGCTACACCTTC.

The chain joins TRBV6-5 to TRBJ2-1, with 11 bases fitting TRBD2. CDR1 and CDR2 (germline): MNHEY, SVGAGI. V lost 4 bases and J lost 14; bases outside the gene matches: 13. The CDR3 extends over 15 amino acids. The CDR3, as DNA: TGTGCCAGCAGTTTGGGGCCACTAGCGGGGGAGTTGAAGTTCTTC. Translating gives CASSLGPLAGELKFF.

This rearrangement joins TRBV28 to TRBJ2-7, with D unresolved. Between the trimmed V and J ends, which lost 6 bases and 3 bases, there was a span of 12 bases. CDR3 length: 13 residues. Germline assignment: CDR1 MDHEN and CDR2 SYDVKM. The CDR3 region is CASSPSSIYEQYF. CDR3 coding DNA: TGTGCCAGCAGCCCATCTAGTATCTACGAGCAGTACTTC.

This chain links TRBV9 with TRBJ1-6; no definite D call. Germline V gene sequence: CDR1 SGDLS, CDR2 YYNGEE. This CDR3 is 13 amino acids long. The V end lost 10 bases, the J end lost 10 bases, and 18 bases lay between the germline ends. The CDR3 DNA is TGTGCCGCCAGGCGGGCGAGGAACTCACCCCTCCACTTT. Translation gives CAARRARNSPLHF.

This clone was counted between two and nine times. Here the CDR3 reads CASSLQTGEGSGELFF. CDR3 nucleotides: TGCGCCAGCAGCCTCCAGACAGGGGAAGGGTCCGGGGAGCTGTTTTTT. The rearrangement uses TRBV5-1 and TRBJ2-2, with TRBD1 matching 8 bases. The CDR3 spans 16 residues. Germline V gene lookup returns CDR1 SGHRS and CDR2 YFSETQ. After removal of 4 bases from V and 6 bases from J, the junction contained 11 bases not matched to a gene.

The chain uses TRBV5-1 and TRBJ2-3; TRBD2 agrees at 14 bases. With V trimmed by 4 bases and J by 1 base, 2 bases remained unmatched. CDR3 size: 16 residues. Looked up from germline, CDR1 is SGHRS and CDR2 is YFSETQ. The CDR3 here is CASSEGLAGGTDTQYF. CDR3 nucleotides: TGCGCCAGCAGCGAGGGACTAGCGGGGGGCACAGATACGCAGTATTTT.

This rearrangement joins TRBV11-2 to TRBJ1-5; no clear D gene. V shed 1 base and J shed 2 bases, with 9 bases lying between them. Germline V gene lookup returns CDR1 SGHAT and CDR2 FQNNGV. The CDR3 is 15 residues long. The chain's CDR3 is CASSLGSGGNQPQHF. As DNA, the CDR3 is TGTGCCAGCAGCTTAGGGTCGGGAGGCAATCAGCCCCAGCATTTT.

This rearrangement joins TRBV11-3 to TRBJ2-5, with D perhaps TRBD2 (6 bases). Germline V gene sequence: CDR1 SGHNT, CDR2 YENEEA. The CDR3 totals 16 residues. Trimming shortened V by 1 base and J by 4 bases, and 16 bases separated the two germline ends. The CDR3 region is CASSLVLDGGRETQYF. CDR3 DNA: TGTGCCAGCAGCTTAGTTCTGGACGGGGGTAGAGAGACCCAGTACTTC.

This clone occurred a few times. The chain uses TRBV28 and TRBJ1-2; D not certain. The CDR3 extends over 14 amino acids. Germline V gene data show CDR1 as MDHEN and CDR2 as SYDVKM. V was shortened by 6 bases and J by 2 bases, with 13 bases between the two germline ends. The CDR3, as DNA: TGTGCCAGCAGGACCGCCCGGGAGAACTATGGCTACACCTTC. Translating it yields CASRTARENYGYTF.

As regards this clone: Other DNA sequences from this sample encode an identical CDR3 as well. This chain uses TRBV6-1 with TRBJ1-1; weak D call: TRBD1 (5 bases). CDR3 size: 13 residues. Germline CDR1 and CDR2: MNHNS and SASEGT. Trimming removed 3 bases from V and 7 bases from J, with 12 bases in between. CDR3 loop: CASSETGLSEAFF. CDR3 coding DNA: TGTGCCAGCAGTGAGACGGGACTGAGTGAAGCTTTCTTT.

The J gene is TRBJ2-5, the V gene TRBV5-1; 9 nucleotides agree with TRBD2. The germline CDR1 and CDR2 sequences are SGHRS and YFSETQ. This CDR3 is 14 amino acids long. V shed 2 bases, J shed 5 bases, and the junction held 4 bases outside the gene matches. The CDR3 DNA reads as TGCGCCAGCAGCTTAGGCGGGGGGGCCGAGACCCAGTACTTC. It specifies CASSLGGGAETQYF.

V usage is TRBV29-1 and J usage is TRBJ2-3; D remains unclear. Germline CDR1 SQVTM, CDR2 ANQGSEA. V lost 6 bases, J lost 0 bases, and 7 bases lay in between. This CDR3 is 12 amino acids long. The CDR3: CSVPGSTDTQYF. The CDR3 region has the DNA TGCAGCGTACCGGGTAGCACAGATACGCAGTATTTT.

Here the CDR3 reads CASRSWTQSAYEQYF. The CDR3, as DNA: TGTGCCAGCAGATCCTGGACACAAAGCGCCTACGAGCAGTACTTC. V is TRBV6-5 and J is TRBJ2-7; D is perhaps TRBD1 (5 bases). The CDR3 length is 15 residues. The V end lost 6 bases, the J end lost 2 bases, and 17 bases lay between the germline ends. CDR1 and CDR2 from the germline V gene are MNHEY and SVGAGI.

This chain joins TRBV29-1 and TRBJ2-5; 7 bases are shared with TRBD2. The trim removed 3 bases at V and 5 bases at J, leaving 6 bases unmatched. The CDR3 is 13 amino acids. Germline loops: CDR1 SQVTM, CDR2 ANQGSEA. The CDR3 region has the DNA TGCAGCGTTGATGGGGGGGGGTGGGAGACCCAGTACTTC. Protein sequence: CSVDGGGWETQYF.

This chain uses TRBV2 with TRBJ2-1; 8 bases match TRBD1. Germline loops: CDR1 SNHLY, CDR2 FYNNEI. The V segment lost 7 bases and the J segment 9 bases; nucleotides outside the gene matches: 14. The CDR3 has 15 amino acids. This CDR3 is CASTEGQDRVTEQFF. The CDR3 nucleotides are TGTGCCAGCACCGAAGGGCAGGACAGGGTGACTGAGCAGTTCTTC.

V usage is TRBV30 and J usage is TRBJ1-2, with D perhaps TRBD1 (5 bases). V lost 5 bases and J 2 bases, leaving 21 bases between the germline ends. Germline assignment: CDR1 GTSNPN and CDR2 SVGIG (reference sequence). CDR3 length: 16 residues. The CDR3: CAWFRDSLELNYGYTF. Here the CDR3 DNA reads TGTGCCTGGTTCCGTGACAGCTTGGAACTAAACTATGGCTACACCTTC.

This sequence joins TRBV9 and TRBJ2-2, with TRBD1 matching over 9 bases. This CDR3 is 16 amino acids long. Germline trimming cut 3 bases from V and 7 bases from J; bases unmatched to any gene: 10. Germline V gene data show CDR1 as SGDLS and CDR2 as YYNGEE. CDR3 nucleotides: TGTGCCAGCAGCGCGTGGGTGACAGGGGGTAGCGGGGAGCTGTTTTTT. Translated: CASSAWVTGGSGELFF.

DNA of the CDR3: TGCGCCAGCAGCTTGGGACAAAACTCTGGAAACACCATATATTTT. It encodes CASSLGQNSGNTIYF. The V call is TRBV5-1, the J call TRBJ1-3; D is uncertain. This CDR3 contains 15 residues. V was pared by 0 bases and J by 0 bases, with 7 bases between. Per germline, CDR1 SGHRS and CDR2 YFSETQ.

The CDR3 DNA sequence: TGCAGCGTTGTATCGGGGAACACCGGGGAGCTGTTTTTT. It translates to CSVVSGNTGELFF. The gene calls are TRBV29-1 and TRBJ2-2, with D unclear. CDR1 and CDR2 from the germline V gene are SQVTM and ANQGSEA. Trimming removed 4 bases from V and 1 base from J, with 7 bases in between. This CDR3 contains 13 residues.

The DNA of the CDR3 is TGTGCTAGTGTTTCTGACAGGGCGGGCACTGAAGCTTTCTTT. Its protein is CASVSDRAGTEAFF. The chain joins TRBV12-5 to TRBJ1-1; 7 nucleotides align to TRBD1. Trimming took 7 bases from V and 4 from J; bases not matched to a gene: 9. Germline lookup yields CDR1 LGHNT and CDR2 FRNRAP. The CDR3 spans 14 residues.

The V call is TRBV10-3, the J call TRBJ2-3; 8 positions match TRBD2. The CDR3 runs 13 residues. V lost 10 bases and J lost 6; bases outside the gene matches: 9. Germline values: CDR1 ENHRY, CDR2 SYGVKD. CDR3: CATSGGAGDTQYF. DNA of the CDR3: TGTGCCACTTCGGGGGGGGCTGGGGATACGCAGTATTTT.

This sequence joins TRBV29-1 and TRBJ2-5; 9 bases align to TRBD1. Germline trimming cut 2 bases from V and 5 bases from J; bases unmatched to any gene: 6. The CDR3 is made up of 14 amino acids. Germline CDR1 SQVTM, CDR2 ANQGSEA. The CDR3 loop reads CSVETGGPGETQYF. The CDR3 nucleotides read TGCAGCGTTGAAACAGGGGGCCCGGGCGAGACCCAGTACTTC.

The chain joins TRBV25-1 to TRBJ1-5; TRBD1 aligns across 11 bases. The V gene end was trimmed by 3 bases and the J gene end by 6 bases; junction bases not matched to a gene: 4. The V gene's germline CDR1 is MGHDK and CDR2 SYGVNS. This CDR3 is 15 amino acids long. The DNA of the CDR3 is TGTGCCAGCAGTGACGGAGGGACAGGGGGTCAGCCCCAGCATTTT. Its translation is CASSDGGTGGQPQHF. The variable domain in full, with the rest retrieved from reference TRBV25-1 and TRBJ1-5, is EADIYQTPRYLVIGTGKKITLECSQTMGHDKMYWYQQDPGMELHLIHYSYGVNSTEKGDLSSESTVSRIRTEHFPLTLESARPSHTSQYLCASSDGGTGGQPQHFGDGTRLSIL.

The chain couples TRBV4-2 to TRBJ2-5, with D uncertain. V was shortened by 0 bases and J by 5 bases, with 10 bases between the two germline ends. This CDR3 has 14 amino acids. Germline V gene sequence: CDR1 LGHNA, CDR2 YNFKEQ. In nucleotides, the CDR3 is TGTGCCAGCAGCCAAGAGGCCAGAGGCGAGACCCAGTACTTC. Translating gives CASSQEARGETQYF.